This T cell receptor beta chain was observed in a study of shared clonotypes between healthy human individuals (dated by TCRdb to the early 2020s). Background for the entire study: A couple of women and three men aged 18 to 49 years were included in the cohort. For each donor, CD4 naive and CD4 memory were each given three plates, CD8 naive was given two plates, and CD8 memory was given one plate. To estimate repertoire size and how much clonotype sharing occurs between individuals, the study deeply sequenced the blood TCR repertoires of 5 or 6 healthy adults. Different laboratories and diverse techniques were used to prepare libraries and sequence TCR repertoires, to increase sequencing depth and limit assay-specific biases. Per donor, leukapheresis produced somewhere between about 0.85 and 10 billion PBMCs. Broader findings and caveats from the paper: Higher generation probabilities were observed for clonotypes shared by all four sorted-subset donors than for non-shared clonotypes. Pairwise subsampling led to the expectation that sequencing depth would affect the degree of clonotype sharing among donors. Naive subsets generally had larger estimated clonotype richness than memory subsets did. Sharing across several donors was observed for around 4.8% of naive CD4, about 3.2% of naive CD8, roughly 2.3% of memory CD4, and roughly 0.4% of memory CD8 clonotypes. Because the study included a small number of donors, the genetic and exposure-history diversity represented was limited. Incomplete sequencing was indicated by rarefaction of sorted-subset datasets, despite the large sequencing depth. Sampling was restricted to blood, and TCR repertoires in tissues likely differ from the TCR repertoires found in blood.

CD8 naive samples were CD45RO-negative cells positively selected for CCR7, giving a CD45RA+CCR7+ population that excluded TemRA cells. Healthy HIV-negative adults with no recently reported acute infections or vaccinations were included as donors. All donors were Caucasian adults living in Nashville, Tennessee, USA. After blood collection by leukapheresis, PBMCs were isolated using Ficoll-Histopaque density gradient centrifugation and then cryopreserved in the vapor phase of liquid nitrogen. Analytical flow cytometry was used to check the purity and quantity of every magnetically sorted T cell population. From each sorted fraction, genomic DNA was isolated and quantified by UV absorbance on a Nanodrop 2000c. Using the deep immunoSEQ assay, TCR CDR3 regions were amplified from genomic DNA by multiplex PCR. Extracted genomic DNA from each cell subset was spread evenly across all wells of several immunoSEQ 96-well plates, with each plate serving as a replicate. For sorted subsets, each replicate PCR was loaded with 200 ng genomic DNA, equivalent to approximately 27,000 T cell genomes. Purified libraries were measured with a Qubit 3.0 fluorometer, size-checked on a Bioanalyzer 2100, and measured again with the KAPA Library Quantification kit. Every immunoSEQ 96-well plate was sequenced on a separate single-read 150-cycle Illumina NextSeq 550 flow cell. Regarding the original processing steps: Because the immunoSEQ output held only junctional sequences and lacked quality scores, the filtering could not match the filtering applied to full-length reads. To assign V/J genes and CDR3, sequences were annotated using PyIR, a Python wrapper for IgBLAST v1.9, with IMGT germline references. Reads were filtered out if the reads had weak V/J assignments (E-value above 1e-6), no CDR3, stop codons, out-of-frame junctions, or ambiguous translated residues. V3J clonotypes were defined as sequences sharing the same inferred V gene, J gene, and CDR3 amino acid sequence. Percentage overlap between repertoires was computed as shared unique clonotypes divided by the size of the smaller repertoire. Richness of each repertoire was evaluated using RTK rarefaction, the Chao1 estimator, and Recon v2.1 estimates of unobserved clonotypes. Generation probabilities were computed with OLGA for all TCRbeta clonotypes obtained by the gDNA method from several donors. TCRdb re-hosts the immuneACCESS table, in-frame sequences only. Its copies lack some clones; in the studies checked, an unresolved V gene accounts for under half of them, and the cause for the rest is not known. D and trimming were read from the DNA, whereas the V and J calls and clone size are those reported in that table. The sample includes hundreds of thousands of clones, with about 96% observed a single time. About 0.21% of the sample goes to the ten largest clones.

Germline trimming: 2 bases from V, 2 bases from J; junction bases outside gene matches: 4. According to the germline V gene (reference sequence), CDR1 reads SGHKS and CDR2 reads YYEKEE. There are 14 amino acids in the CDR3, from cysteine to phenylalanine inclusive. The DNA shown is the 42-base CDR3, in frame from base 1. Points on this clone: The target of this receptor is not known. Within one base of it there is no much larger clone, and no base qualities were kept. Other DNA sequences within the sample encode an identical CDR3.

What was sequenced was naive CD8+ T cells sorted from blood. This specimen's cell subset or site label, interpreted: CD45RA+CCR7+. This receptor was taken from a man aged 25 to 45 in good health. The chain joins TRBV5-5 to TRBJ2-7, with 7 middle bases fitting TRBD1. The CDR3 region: CASSLLQGAYEQYF. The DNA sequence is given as TGTGCCAGCAGCTTACTCCAGGGGGCCTACGAGCAGTACTTC.